The 21 T cell receptor beta chains below were found in one sample sequenced in a study of blood T cell repertoires in COVID-19. Libraries were prepared by immunoSEQ multiplex PCR; TCRdb keeps only in-frame clonotypes and omits some of them. The sample holds about 110,000 clones, 84% seen once. The sample was peripheral blood. Receptors originate from a woman of 80 years or more with active or convalescent COVID-19.

V and J are TRBV2 and TRBJ1-5; D might be TRBD1 (5 bases). From germline, CDR1 is SNHLY and CDR2 FYNNEI. V was shortened by 1 base and J by 0 bases, with 7 bases between the two germline ends. This CDR3 is built from 15 residues. CDR3 nucleotide sequence: TGTGCCAGCAGTGAAGTAGGGGATAGCAATCAGCCCCAGCATTTT. Translated: CASSEVGDSNQPQHF.

V usage is TRBV7-9 and J usage is TRBJ1-2; 9 nucleotides agree with TRBD1. The CDR3 has 14 amino acids. V was clipped by 4 bases and J by 8 bases; unmatched bases: 8. The V gene's germline CDR1 is SEHNR and CDR2 FQNEAQ (reference sequence). This chain's CDR3 is CASSSPGTGSGYTF. The DNA of the CDR3 is TGTGCCAGCAGCTCACCCGGGACAGGGAGCGGCTACACCTTC.

The chain combines TRBV6-2 or TRBV6-3 with TRBJ1-5; D gene ambiguous. Germline lookup yields CDR1 MNHEY and CDR2 SVGEGT. Trimming took 2 bases from V and 7 from J, leaving 6 bases between them. The CDR3 loop spans 12 amino acids. The CDR3 bases are TGTGCCAGCAGTTACCGAGTACAGCCCCAGCATTTT. Its protein is CASSYRVQPQHF.

The J gene is TRBJ1-3, the V gene TRBV7-9; the D gene is possibly TRBD1 (6 bases). The CDR3 has 16 residues. Germline V gene data show CDR1 as SEHNR and CDR2 as FQNEAQ (reference sequence). Trimming left V 5 bases short and J 0 bases short, with 14 bases between. Here the CDR3 reads CASSTTGPSSGNTIYF. The DNA of the CDR3 is TGTGCCAGCAGCACGACAGGACCAAGCTCTGGAAACACCATATATTTT. Supplemented by reference TRBV7-9 and TRBJ1-3, the full variable domain reads DTGVSQNPRHKITKRGQNVTFRCDPISEHNRLYWYRQTLGQGPEFLTYFQNEAQLEKSRLLSDRFSAERPKGSFSTLEIQRTEQGDSAMYLCASSTTGPSSGNTIYFGEGSWLTVV.

This clone was counted once. The chain carries TRBV28 and TRBJ2-7; the D is unclear. The CDR3 contains 14 residues. V was cut by 10 bases and J by 0 bases, with 16 bases left in between. Germline values: CDR1 MDHEN, CDR2 SYDVKM. The CDR3 sequence is CATVTVSSSYEQYF. The CDR3 DNA is TGTGCCACCGTGACTGTATCAAGCTCCTACGAGCAGTACTTC.

The CDR3 region is CASSLWTKETQYF. The CDR3 nucleotides are TGTGCCAGCAGCTTATGGACTAAAGAGACCCAGTACTTC. The V and J genes are TRBV7-2 and TRBJ2-5; weak D call: TRBD2 (6 bases). CDR1 and CDR2 from the germline V gene are SGHTA and FQGNSA. The CDR3 spans 13 residues. The V gene lost 2 bases and the J gene lost 3 bases, with 7 bases spanning the gap.

J is TRBJ2-7 and V is TRBV7-3; 9 bases match TRBD2. The CDR3 extends over 14 amino acids. Germline CDR1 SGHTA, CDR2 FQGTGA. The trim removed 0 bases at V and 4 bases at J, leaving 1 base unmatched. CDR3 bases: TGTGCCAGCAGCTTAACTAGCGGGAGTTACGAGCAGTACTTC. Amino acid sequence: CASSLTSGSYEQYF.

This clone came up a few times. The V call is TRBV5-5, the J call TRBJ1-5; no definite D call. The V gene's germline CDR1 is SGHKS and CDR2 YYEKEE (reference sequence). The CDR3 contains 13 residues. Trimming pared 2 bases from V and 6 bases from J, leaving 9 bases between. CDR3 amino acids: CASSFSVGQPQHF. CDR3 in DNA: TGTGCCAGCAGCTTTAGCGTTGGTCAGCCCCAGCATTTT.

This chain connects TRBV9 to TRBJ1-1, with 7 bases lining up with TRBD1. From germline, CDR1 is SGDLS and CDR2 YYNGEE. The CDR3 is made up of 12 amino acids. Trimming cost V 0 bases and J 10 bases; bases outside gene matches: 3. The CDR3 protein is CASSVVGGPAFF. The CDR3 nucleotides read TGTGCCAGCAGCGTAGTAGGGGGCCCAGCTTTCTTT.

The chain links TRBV2 to TRBJ2-6; 7 bases agree with TRBD1. Germline CDR1 SNHLY, CDR2 FYNNEI. With V trimmed by 5 bases and J by 2 bases, 6 bases remained unmatched. The CDR3 sequence is 16 residues long. CDR3 sequence: CASSFGQDPGANVLTF. DNA of the CDR3: TGTGCCAGCAGTTTCGGACAGGACCCTGGGGCCAACGTCCTGACTTTC.

The J gene is TRBJ1-2, the V gene TRBV12-3 or TRBV12-4; D possibly corresponds to TRBD1 (5 bases). V was clipped by 5 bases and J by 6 bases, with 13 bases between them. The CDR3 is 13 residues long. The CDR3: CASSPLRVNGYTF. The CDR3 DNA is TGTGCCAGCAGTCCCCTCAGGGTAAATGGCTACACCTTC.

This clone was picked up one time. The chain joins TRBV5-1 to TRBJ2-1, with TRBD2 matching 12 bases. Germline V gives CDR1 SGHRS, CDR2 YFSETQ. V dropped 0 bases and J dropped 5; count of bases not matched to a gene: 3. The CDR3 extends over 16 amino acids. The CDR3 DNA is TGCGCCAGCAGCTTGGTCCCTAGCGGGAGGGACAATGAGCAGTTCTTC. Its translation is CASSLVPSGRDNEQFF.

This clone is a singleton in its sample. The chain has TRBV5-1 and TRBJ2-7; 8 nucleotides agree with TRBD2. CDR1 is SGHRS, CDR2 YFSETQ, per germline. The CDR3 contains 16 residues. The ends lost 4 bases at V and 5 bases at J; junction bases unmatched: 14. The CDR3 spells CASSPLYGRASDEQYF. The CDR3 region has the DNA TGCGCCAGCAGCCCACTTTACGGGAGGGCCTCGGACGAGCAGTACTTC.

The rearrangement links TRBV28 to TRBJ2-2; possible D gene TRBD1, 6 bases. The CDR3 consists of 14 residues. Trimming stripped 5 bases from V and 10 bases from J, with 17 bases between. Germline V gives CDR1 MDHEN, CDR2 SYDVKM. The CDR3 here is CASSPGTRGQELFF. CDR3 sequence (DNA): TGTGCCAGCAGTCCCGGGACCAGGGGACAGGAGCTGTTTTTT.

This chain joins TRBV14 and TRBJ1-2; D perhaps matches TRBD1 (6 bases). The V end was cut by 2 bases, the J end by 7 bases, with 14 bases between. Germline V CDR1 and CDR2: SGHDN, FVKESK. CDR3 length equals 14 residues. The CDR3 bases are TGTGCCAGCAGCCAACTACAGGGTATTGGTGGCTACACCTTC. Translation gives CASSQLQGIGGYTF.

CDR3 residues: CASSLSTRTEQYF. The CDR3 DNA sequence: TGTGCCAGCAGCTTATCTACTAGAACCGAGCAGTACTTC. This chain joins TRBV7-3 and TRBJ2-7; D is possibly TRBD2 (5 bases). Germline loops: CDR1 SGHTA, CDR2 FQGTGA. The V end lost 2 bases, the J end lost 6 bases, and 11 bases lay between the germline ends. The CDR3 consists of 13 residues.

The rearrangement joins TRBV5-1 to TRBJ2-1, with 7 bases fitting TRBD2. There are 13 residues in the CDR3. Trimming cost V 0 bases and J 6 bases; bases outside gene matches: 0. Germline V lookup: CDR1 SGHRS, CDR2 YFSETQ. The CDR3 nucleotides are TGCGCCAGCAGCTTGGGGGAGGGCAATGAGCAGTTCTTC. It translates to CASSLGEGNEQFF.

The chain is built from TRBV19 and TRBJ1-5; D is possibly TRBD1 (6 bases). This CDR3 has 15 residues. Germline CDR1 LNHDA, CDR2 SQIVND (reference sequence). Trimming cost V 10 bases and J 2 bases, with 18 bases left between them. The chain's CDR3 is CATRPQGLGNQPQHF. The CDR3 DNA follows: TGTGCCACCCGACCCCAGGGGCTTGGCAATCAGCCCCAGCATTTT. The variable domain in full, completed from reference TRBV19 and TRBJ1-5, reads DGGITQSPKYLFRKEGQNVTLSCEQNLNHDAMYWYRQDPGQGLRLIYYSQIVNDFQKGDIAEGYSVSREKKESFPLTVTSAQKNPTAFYLCATRPQGLGNQPQHFGDGTRLSIL.

This clone was found once. The chain's CDR3 is CASSENSRETQYF. In nucleotides, the CDR3 is TGTGCCAGCAGTGAGAATAGCCGGGAGACCCAGTACTTC. The V and J genes are TRBV2 and TRBJ2-5; no clear D. V lost 3 bases and J 5 bases, leaving 10 bases between the germline ends. The CDR3 extends over 13 amino acids. Germline V gives CDR1 SNHLY, CDR2 FYNNEI. The entire variable domain, with the rest obtained from reference TRBV2 and TRBJ2-5, is as follows: EPEVTQTPSHQVTQMGQEVILRCVPISNHLYFYWYRQILGQKVEFLVSFYNNEISEKSEIFDDQFSVERPDGSNFTLKIRSTKLEDSAMYFCASSENSRETQYFGPGTRLLVL.

The chain couples TRBV6-5 to TRBJ2-2, with TRBD1 as a possible D gene (6 bases). The CDR3 covers 15 residues. The V end lost 6 bases, the J end lost 4 bases, and 15 bases lay between the germline ends. Germline lookup yields CDR1 MNHEY and CDR2 SVGAGI. This CDR3 reads CASRQGSGITGELFF. The CDR3 DNA follows: TGTGCCAGCAGGCAGGGGAGCGGTATCACCGGGGAGCTGTTTTTT.

The chain employs TRBV29-1 and TRBJ1-1, with D perhaps TRBD1 (6 bases). This CDR3 region has 13 residues. Trimming removed 4 bases at V and 2 bases at J, with 11 bases between. Germline V gene data show CDR1 as SQVTM and CDR2 as ANQGSEA. CDR3 amino acids: CSVAGTLNTEAFF. The DNA for the CDR3 is TGCAGCGTTGCCGGGACACTTAACACTGAAGCTTTCTTT.